A selection of T cell receptor beta chains follows, all from one sample in a study of shared clonotypes between healthy human individuals. Sequenced by immunoSEQ multiplex PCR; TCRdb stores in-frame clones only, minus some. The top ten hold about 0.064% of the sample, which has under 600,000 clones, roughly 95% seen once. Sequencing input: naive CD4+ T cells sorted from blood. Every receptor here comes from a woman younger than 45 in good health. Each CDR3 is given with its conserved first and last residue. D genes are given only for firm matches. Clone size is given for some rows only: seen once, a few or many times, or a class if the clone is expanded.

-,TRBV5-1,TRBJ2-7,-,CASSLRTAHEQYF,TGCGCCAGCAGCTTGAGGACAGCCCACGAGCAGTACTTC
-,TRBV11-1,TRBJ2-2,-,CASSQDYNTGTRLGELFF,TGTGCCAGCAGCCAAGATTACAACACCGGGACCCGTCTCGGGGAGCTGTTTTTT
-,TRBV6-6,TRBJ1-2,-,CASSLRSTSYGYTF,TGTGCCAGCAGTCTACGGTCAACGAGCTATGGCTACACCTTC
-,TRBV28,TRBJ2-7,few,CASSSEYEQYF,TGTGCCAGCAGTTCGGAATACGAGCAGTACTTC
TRBD2,TRBV5-1,TRBJ2-5,-,CASSLSSGSMETQYF,TGCGCCAGCAGCTTATCTAGCGGGAGTATGGAGACCCAGTACTTC
-,TRBV18,TRBJ1-6,-,CASSPQSRESLTLHF,TGTGCCAGCTCACCACAGTCCAGGGAATCTTTGACCCTCCACTTT
TRBD1,TRBV28,TRBJ2-7,-,CASSLRDSLEVRYEQYF,TGTGCCAGCAGTTTAAGGGACAGCCTCGAAGTACGGTACGAGCAGTACTTC
-,TRBV4-2,TRBJ2-7,-,CASSQEAGAKTGFYEQYF,TGTGCCAGCAGCCAAGAGGCGGGGGCCAAGACTGGGTTCTACGAGCAGTACTTC
TRBD1,TRBV11-2,TRBJ1-6,-,CASSEWTGGSRDNSPLHF,TGTGCCAGCAGCGAATGGACAGGGGGTAGTAGAGATAATTCACCCCTCCACTTT
TRBD2,TRBV7-9,TRBJ2-1,-,CASSLALGLAGVHNEQFF,TGTGCCAGCAGCTTAGCGCTGGGACTAGCGGGGGTCCACAATGAGCAGTTCTTC
TRBD1,TRBV5-1,TRBJ2-5,-,CASSEGQGRTQYF,TGCGCCAGCAGCGAGGGACAGGGAAGGACCCAGTACTTC
TRBD2,TRBV6-5,TRBJ2-7,-,CASSFISGMSYEQYF,TGTGCCAGCAGTTTTATTAGCGGGATGTCCTACGAGCAGTACTTC
-,TRBV7-5,TRBJ2-3,-,CVRSSDWTDTQYF,TGTGTCAGAAGCTCTGACTGGACAGATACGCAGTATTTT
TRBD1,TRBV28,TRBJ2-7,once,CASSPPDRGLYEQYF,TGTGCCAGCAGCCCACCGGACAGGGGGCTTTACGAGCAGTACTTC
-,TRBV29-1,TRBJ1-1,-,CSVERKVANTEAFF,TGCAGCGTTGAACGAAAAGTGGCAAACACTGAAGCTTTCTTT
-,TRBV15,TRBJ2-7,few,CATSRAGPEREQYF,TGTGCCACCAGCAGAGCCGGACCCGAGCGCGAGCAGTACTTC
-,TRBV28,TRBJ2-4,-,CASSLLEPYIQYF,TGTGCCAGCAGTTTATTGGAACCATACATTCAGTACTTC
-,TRBV5-1,TRBJ1-1,-,CASSFIRENTEAFF,TGCGCCAGCAGCTTCATACGGGAGAACACTGAAGCTTTCTTT
-,TRBV28,TRBJ2-3,-,CASSSSGTSMTDTQYF,TGTGCCAGCAGTTCCTCCGGGACCTCGATGACAGATACGCAGTATTTT
TRBD1,TRBV28,TRBJ1-6,-,CATRGQNNSPLHF,TGTGCCACCCGGGGACAGAATAATTCACCCCTCCACTTT
-,TRBV5-1,TRBJ2-7,-,CASSPDSRYEQYF,TGCGCCAGCAGCCCAGATAGTAGGTACGAGCAGTACTTC
-,TRBV10-2,TRBJ1-5,-,CASSEFTAINQPQHF,TGCGCCAGCAGTGAGTTCACAGCCATCAATCAGCCCCAGCATTTT
TRBD1,TRBV5-1,TRBJ2-2,-,CASSPGRTGGFAGTGELFF,TGCGCCAGCAGCCCCGGGCGGACAGGGGGCTTTGCTGGCACCGGGGAGCTGTTTTTT
TRBD1,TRBV7-9,TRBJ2-3,-,CASSSLGTGILIPDTQYF,TGTGCCAGCAGCTCATTGGGGACAGGGATTCTTATTCCAGATACGCAGTATTTT
TRBD2,TRBV19,TRBJ2-2,-,CASASAGVRTGELFF,TGTGCCAGTGCATCAGCGGGAGTCCGAACCGGGGAGCTGTTTTTT
TRBD1,TRBV2,TRBJ1-4,-,CASSARDRLGEKLFF,TGTGCCAGCAGTGCCCGGGACAGGCTGGGGGAAAAACTGTTTTTT
-,TRBV18,TRBJ2-3,-,CASSPRPLGNTQYF,TGTGCCAGCTCACCCCGTCCGCTGGGTAATACGCAGTATTTT
-,TRBV6-5,TRBJ1-5,-,CASSLGGRRNQPQHF,TGTGCCAGCAGCCTCGGGGGGAGGAGGAATCAGCCCCAGCATTTT
-,TRBV28,TRBJ1-2,-,CASSLSSRRPRDYGYTF,TGTGCCAGCAGTTTATCCTCGCGACGGCCCCGGGACTATGGCTACACCTTC
-,TRBV7-3,TRBJ2-5,-,CASSFTAFETQYF,TGTGCCAGCAGCTTCACGGCGTTCGAGACCCAGTACTTC
-,TRBV7-9,TRBJ1-3,-,CASSPGGNTIYF,TGTGCCAGCAGCCCCGGTGGAAACACCATATATTTT
-,TRBV13,TRBJ2-7,-,CASSLMAGRNSYEQYF,TGTGCCAGCAGCTTAATGGCGGGACGGAACTCCTACGAGCAGTACTTC
TRBD2,TRBV7-2,TRBJ2-7,-,CASSPGLAGVSEQYF,TGTGCCAGCAGCCCGGGACTAGCGGGAGTATCCGAGCAGTACTTC